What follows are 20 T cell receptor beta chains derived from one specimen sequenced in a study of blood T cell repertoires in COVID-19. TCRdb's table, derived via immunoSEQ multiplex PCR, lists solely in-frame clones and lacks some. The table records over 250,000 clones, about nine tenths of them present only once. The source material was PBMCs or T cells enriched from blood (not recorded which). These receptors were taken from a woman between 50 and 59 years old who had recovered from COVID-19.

As DNA, the CDR3 is TGTGCCAGCAGGATAACAGGGGAAGCTAACTATGGCTACACCTTC. This encodes CASRITGEANYGYTF. The chain recombines TRBV28 with TRBJ1-2, with 7 bases identical to TRBD1. Germline loops: CDR1 MDHEN, CDR2 SYDVKM. CDR3 length: 15 residues. The V and J ends lost 6 bases and 0 bases, in that order; junction bases with no gene match: 7.

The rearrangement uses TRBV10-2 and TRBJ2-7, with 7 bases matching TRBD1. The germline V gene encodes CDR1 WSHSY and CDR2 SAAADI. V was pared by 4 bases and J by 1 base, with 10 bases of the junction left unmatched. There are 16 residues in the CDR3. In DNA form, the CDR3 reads TGCGCCAGCAGTGCAGCCGGGACAGAGATTTCCTACGAGCAGTACTTC. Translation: CASSAAGTEISYEQYF.

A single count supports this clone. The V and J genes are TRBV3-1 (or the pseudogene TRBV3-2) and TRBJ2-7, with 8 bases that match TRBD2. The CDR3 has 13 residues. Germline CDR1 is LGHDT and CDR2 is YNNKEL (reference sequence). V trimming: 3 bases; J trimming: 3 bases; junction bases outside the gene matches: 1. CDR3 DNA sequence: TGTGCCAGCAGCCATAGCGGGAACTACGAGCAGTACTTC. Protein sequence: CASSHSGNYEQYF.

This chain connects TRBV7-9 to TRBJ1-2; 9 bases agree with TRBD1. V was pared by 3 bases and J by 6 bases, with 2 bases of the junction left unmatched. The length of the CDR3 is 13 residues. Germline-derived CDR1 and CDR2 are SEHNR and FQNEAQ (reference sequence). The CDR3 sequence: CASSLGQGNGYTF. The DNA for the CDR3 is TGTGCCAGCAGCTTGGGACAGGGAAATGGCTACACCTTC.

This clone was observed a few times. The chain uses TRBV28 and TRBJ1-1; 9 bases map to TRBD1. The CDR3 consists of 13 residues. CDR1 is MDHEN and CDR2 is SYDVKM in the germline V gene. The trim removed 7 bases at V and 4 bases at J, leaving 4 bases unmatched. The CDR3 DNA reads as TGTGCCAGCAAACGGGACAGGGTCACTGAAGCTTTCTTT. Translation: CASKRDRVTEAFF.

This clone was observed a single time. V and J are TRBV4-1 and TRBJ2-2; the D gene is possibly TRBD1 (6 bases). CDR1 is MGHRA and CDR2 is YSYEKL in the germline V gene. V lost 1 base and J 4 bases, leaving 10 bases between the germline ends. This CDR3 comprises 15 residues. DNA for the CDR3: TGCGCCAGCAGCCAAGGGACAGCGAGCACCGGGGAGCTGTTTTTT. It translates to CASSQGTASTGELFF.

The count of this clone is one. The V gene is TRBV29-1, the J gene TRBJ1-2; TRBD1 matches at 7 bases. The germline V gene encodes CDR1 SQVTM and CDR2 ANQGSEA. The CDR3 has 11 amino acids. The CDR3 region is CSTGEEYGYTF. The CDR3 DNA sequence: TGCAGTACAGGGGAGGAGTATGGCTACACCTTC.

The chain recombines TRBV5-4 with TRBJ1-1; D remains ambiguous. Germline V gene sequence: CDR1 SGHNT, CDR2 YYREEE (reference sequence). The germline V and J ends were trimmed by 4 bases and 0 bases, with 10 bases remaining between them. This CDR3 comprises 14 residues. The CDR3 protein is CASSLPHLNTEAFF. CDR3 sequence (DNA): TGTGCCAGCAGCCTCCCACACCTGAACACTGAAGCTTTCTTT.

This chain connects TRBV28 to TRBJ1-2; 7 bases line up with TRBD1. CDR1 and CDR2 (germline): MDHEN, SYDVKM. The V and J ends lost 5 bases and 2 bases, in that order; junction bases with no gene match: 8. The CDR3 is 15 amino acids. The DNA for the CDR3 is TGTGCCAGCAGTCATCAGGGGGAAGGCAACTATGGCTACACCTTC. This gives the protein CASSHQGEGNYGYTF.

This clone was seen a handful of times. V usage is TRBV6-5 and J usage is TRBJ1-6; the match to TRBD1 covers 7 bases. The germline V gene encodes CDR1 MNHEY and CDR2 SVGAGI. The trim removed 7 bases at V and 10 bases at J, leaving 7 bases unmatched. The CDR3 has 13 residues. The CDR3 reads CASKDRVGSPLHF. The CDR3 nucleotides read TGTGCCAGCAAAGACAGGGTAGGCTCACCCCTCCACTTT.

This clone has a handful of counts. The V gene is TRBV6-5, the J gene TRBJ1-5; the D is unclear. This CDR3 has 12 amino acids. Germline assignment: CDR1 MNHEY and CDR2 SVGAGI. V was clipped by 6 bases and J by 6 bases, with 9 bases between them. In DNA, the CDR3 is TGTGCCAGCAGCCCCGCGGGTCAGCCCCAGCATTTT. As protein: CASSPAGQPQHF.

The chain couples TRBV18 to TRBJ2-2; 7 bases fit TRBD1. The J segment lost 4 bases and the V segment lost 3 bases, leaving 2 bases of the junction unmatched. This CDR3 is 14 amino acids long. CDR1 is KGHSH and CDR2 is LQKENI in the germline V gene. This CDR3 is CASSPSGGTGELFF. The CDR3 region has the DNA TGTGCCAGCTCACCGTCAGGGGGCACCGGGGAGCTGTTTTTT.

CDR3 protein: CASSPRGVAGSGNTIYF. CDR3 sequence (DNA): TGTGCCAGCTCACCACGGGGCGTCGCGGGGTCTGGAAACACCATATATTTT. The genes are TRBV18 and TRBJ1-3; TRBD1 might be the D (5 bases). Between the trimmed V and J ends, which lost 1 base and 1 base, there was a span of 14 bases. Germline CDR1 is KGHSH and CDR2 is LQKENI. The CDR3 is 17 amino acids.

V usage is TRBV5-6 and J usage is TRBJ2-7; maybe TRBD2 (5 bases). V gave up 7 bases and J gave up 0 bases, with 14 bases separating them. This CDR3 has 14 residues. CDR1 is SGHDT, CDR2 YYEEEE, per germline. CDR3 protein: CASSRTGSSYEQYF. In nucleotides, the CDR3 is TGTGCCAGCTCAAGGACTGGTAGCTCCTACGAGCAGTACTTC.

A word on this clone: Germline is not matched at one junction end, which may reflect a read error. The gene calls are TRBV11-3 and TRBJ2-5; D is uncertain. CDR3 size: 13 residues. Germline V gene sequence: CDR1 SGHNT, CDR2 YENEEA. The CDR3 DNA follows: TGTGCCAACAGCCTCCATGGTGAGGAGACCCAGTACTTC. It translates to CANSLHGEETQYF.

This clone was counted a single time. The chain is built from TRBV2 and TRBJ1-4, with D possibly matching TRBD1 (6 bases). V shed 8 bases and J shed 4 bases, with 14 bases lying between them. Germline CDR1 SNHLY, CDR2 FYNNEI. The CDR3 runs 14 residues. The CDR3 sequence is CASGEQGFNEKLFF. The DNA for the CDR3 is TGTGCCAGCGGGGAACAGGGTTTTAATGAAAAACTGTTTTTT.

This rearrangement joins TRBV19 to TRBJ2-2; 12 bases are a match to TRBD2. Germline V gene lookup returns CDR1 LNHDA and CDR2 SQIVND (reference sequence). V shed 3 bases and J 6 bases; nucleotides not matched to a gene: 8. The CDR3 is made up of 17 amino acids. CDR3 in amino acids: CASSIGLAGGPPGELFF. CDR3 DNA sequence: TGTGCCAGTAGTATTGGGCTAGCGGGAGGGCCACCCGGGGAGCTGTTTTTT.

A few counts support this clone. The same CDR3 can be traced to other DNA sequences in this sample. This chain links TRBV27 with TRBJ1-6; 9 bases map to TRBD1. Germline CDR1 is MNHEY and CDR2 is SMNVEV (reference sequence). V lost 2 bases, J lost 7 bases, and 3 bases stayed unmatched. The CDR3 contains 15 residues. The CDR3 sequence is CASSLRGQGNSPLHF. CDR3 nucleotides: TGTGCCAGCAGTTTACGAGGACAGGGGAATTCACCCCTCCACTTT.

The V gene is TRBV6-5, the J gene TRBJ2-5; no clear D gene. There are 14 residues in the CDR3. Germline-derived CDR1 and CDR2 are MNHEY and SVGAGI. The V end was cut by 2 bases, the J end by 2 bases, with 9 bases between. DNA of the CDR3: TGTGCCAGCAGTTACCTCACAGAGCAAGAGACCCAGTACTTC. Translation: CASSYLTEQETQYF.

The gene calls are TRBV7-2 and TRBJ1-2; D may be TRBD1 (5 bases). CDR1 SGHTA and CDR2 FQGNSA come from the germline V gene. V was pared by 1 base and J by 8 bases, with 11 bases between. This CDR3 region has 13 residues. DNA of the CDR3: TGTGCCAGCAGCTTAGGCCAGGGTGGCGGCTACACCTTC. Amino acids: CASSLGQGGGYTF.